This record concerns one T cell receptor beta chain sequence. The antigen is not known. These data originate in a study of OX40 agonist ivuxolimab in advanced cancers. Whole-study results and caveats: The average count of expanded clones was higher among CD8+ T cells than among CD4+.

The repertoire was sequenced with immunoSEQ multiplex PCR; TCRdb's copy has only in-frame clones and lacks some. The sample holds roughly 80,000 clones, more than 85% seen once. Trimming stripped 3 bases from V and 1 base from J, with 21 bases between. This CDR3 comprises 19 residues. Germline V CDR1 and CDR2: MDHEN, SYDVKM. The J gene is TRBJ1-4, the V gene TRBV28, with a possible D match to TRBD1 (6 bases). The specimen comprised CD4+ or CD8+ T cells sorted from blood, sampled in a trial of the OX40 agonist ivuxolimab. The source is an adult with an advanced solid tumor such as melanoma, head and neck, liver or kidney cancer. The CDR3 sequence: CASSFGGGIFGGTNEKLFF. The CDR3, as DNA: TGTGCCAGCAGTTTCGGGGGCGGGATCTTTGGGGGAACTAATGAAAAACTGTTTTTT.